The 9 T cell receptor beta chains below all came from one sample that was sequenced in a study of cytomegalovirus exposure and HLA in healthy donors. The study ran its PCR with 60 Vbeta and 13 Jbeta primers. Using immunoSEQ multiplex PCR, the repertoire was profiled, and TCRdb retains in-frame clones only, with some absent. The table includes 200,000 to 250,000 clones, approximately 79% detected once. The sequenced material came from PBMCs. All receptors come from a girl aged 2 to 9 in good health and CMV-seronegative.

The chain couples TRBV27 to TRBJ2-1, with 7 bases fitting TRBD2. V gave up 1 base and J gave up 15 bases; unmatched junction bases: 12. Germline lookup yields CDR1 MNHEY and CDR2 SMNVEV (reference sequence). This CDR3 comprises 14 residues. In DNA form, the CDR3 reads TGTGCCAGCAGTTTATATTCCACTAGCAGCGGGGCGTTCTTC. As protein: CASSLYSTSSGAFF.

The chain combines TRBV7-9 with TRBJ2-1; maybe TRBD2 (5 bases). Trimming removed 1 base at V and 3 bases at J, with 13 bases between. This CDR3 spans 16 amino acids. Germline values: CDR1 SEHNR, CDR2 FQNEAQ (reference sequence). CDR3 in amino acids: CASSLETTIFYNEQFF. In nucleotides, the CDR3 is TGTGCCAGCAGCTTAGAGACTACCATCTTCTACAATGAGCAGTTCTTC.

CDR3 amino acids: CAIRARDSAPGNTIYF. CDR3 bases: TGTGCCATCAGGGCCCGGGACAGTGCACCTGGAAACACCATATATTTT. V gene TRBV10-3 combines with J gene TRBJ1-3, with TRBD1 matching over 7 bases. V lost 6 bases to trimming and J lost 2 bases; unmatched junction nucleotides: 10. Germline V CDR1 and CDR2: ENHRY, SYGVKD. CDR3 length: 16 amino acids.

The chain joins TRBV15 to TRBJ2-3; TRBD1 might be the D (6 bases). Germline assignment: CDR1 LNHNV and CDR2 YYDKDF (reference sequence). This CDR3 contains 14 residues. The V end was cut by 9 bases, the J end by 4 bases, with 17 bases between. In DNA form, the CDR3 reads TGTGCCACGGTTTCACACAGGGACCCAGATACGCAGTATTTT. As protein: CATVSHRDPDTQYF.

This sequence joins TRBV6-9 and TRBJ1-6; D is uncertain. Germline-derived CDR1 and CDR2 are MNHGY and SVAAGI. Trimming removed 1 base at V and 10 bases at J, with 11 bases between. This CDR3 has 14 amino acids. CDR3 nucleotide sequence: TGTGCCAGCAGTTATTTCGGGGTAGGGTCACCCCTCCACTTT. It codes for CASSYFGVGSPLHF.

This sequence joins TRBV6-5 and TRBJ1-2; 11 bases fit TRBD1. V lost 4 bases and J lost 7; bases outside the gene matches: 8. Germline V gene data show CDR1 as MNHEY and CDR2 as SVGAGI. The CDR3 is 15 amino acids. CDR3 loop: CASSSPDRGQRGYTF. The CDR3 bases are TGTGCCAGCAGTTCTCCGGACAGGGGGCAACGTGGCTACACCTTC.

The chain uses TRBV2 and TRBJ1-1; D gene unclear. Germline lookup yields CDR1 SNHLY and CDR2 FYNNEI. V was trimmed by 4 bases and J by 4 bases, leaving 10 bases between them. This CDR3 comprises 13 residues. CDR3 DNA sequence: TGTGCCAGCAGTGGATCTTCCGGCACTGAAGCTTTCTTT. It encodes CASSGSSGTEAFF. Full variable domain (rest looked up from reference TRBV2 and TRBJ1-1): EPEVTQTPSHQVTQMGQEVILRCVPISNHLYFYWYRQILGQKVEFLVSFYNNEISEKSEIFDDQFSVERPDGSNFTLKIRSTKLEDSAMYFCASSGSSGTEAFFGQGTRLTVV.

The CDR3 spells CASSLTGTDTQYF. Written as DNA, the CDR3 is TGTGCCAGCAGCTTAACGGGGACAGATACGCAGTATTTT. The chain links TRBV7-6 to TRBJ2-3, with a possible D match to TRBD2 (5 bases). Trimming pared 2 bases from V and 3 bases from J, leaving 6 bases between. The CDR3 is made up of 13 amino acids. Germline V lookup: CDR1 SGHVS, CDR2 FNYEAQ.

This clone turned up a few times. The chain employs TRBV4-1 and TRBJ1-4; D remains unclear. Germline V gives CDR1 MGHRA, CDR2 YSYEKL. The CDR3 extends over 15 amino acids. With 5 bases removed from V and 3 bases from J, the gap between germline ends came to 13 bases. CDR3 sequence: CASSVTVPPNEKLFF. As DNA, the CDR3 is TGCGCCAGCAGCGTCACAGTACCCCCTAATGAAAAACTGTTTTTT.